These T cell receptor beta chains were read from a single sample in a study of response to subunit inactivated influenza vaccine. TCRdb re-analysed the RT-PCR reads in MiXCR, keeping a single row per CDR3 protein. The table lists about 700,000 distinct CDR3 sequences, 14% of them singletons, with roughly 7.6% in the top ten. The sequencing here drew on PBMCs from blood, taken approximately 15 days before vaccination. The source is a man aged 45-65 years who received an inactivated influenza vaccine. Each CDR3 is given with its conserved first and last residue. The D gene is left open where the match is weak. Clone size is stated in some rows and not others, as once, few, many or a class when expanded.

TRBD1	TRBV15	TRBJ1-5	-	CATSRAPTGNQPQHF	TGTGCCACCAGCAGAGCCCCGACAGGGAATCAGCCCCAGCATTTT
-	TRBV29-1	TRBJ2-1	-	CTSRTLSDEQFF	TGCACCTCTAGGACCCTTAGCGATGAGCAGTTCTTC
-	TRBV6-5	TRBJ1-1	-	CASSSPALKAEAFF	TGTGCCAGCAGTTCTCCCGCCCTTAAGGCTGAAGCTTTCTTT
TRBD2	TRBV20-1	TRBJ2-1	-	CSARPTSQYGEQFF	TGCAGTGCTAGACCGACTAGCCAGTACGGTGAGCAGTTCTTC
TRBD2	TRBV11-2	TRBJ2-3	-	CASSSGGISTDTQYF	TGTGCCAGCAGCTCGGGGGGAATTAGCACAGATACGCAGTATTTT
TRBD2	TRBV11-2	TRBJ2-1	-	CASSLDSSGGYNEQFF	TGTGCCAGCAGCTTAGACTCTAGCGGGGGCTACAATGAGCAGTTCTTC
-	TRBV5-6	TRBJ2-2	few	CASSFSSPGELFF	TGTGCCAGCAGCTTCTCCTCCCCCGGGGAGCTGTTTTTT
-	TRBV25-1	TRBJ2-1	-	CASNDGSSYNEQFF	TGTGCCAGCAATGACGGGAGCTCCTACAATGAGCAGTTCTTC
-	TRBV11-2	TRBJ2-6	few	CASSFLHGQGPSGANVLTF	TGTGCCAGCAGCTTTTTACACGGGCAGGGCCCTTCTGGGGCCAACGTCCTGACTTTC
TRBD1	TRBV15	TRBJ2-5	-	CATSRGQGSETQYF	TGTGCCACCAGCAGAGGACAGGGGAGTGAGACCCAGTACTTC
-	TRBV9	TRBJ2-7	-	CASSVGWSSVYEQYF	TGTGCCAGCAGCGTAGGATGGAGTAGCGTCTACGAGCAGTACTTC
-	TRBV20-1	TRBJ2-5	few	CSARGQQETQYF	TGCAGTGCCAGAGGGCAGCAAGAGACCCAGTACTTC
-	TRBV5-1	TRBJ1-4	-	CASSPVVTGEKLFF	TGCGCCAGCAGCCCGGTCGTGACTGGGGAAAAACTGTTTTTT
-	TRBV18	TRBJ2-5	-	CASSPPTGRQETQYF	TGTGCCAGCTCACCACCGACAGGCAGACAAGAGACCCAGTACTTC
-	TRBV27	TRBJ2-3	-	CASSFLLGADTQYF	TGTGCCAGCAGTTTCCTACTCGGGGCGGATACGCAGTATTTT
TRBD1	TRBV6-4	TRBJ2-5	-	CASSDSSTGGRETQYF	TGTGCCAGCAGTGACTCTTCGACAGGGGGCCGGGAGACCCAGTACTTC
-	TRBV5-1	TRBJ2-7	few	CASSLRTATYEQYF	TGCGCCAGCAGCTTGCGCACGGCTACCTACGAGCAGTACTTC
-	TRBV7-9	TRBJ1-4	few	CASSPGVSATNEKLFF	TGTGCCAGCAGCCCCGGGGTATCTGCAACTAATGAAAAACTGTTTTTT
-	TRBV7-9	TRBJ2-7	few	CASSSSSFEQYF	TGTGCCAGCAGCTCAAGCTCCTTCGAGCAGTACTTC
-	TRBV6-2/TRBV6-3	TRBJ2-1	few	CASSSESYNEQFF	TGTGCCAGCAGTTCGGAATCCTACAATGAGCAGTTCTTC
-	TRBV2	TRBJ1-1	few	CASSDKRSRTEAFF	TGTGCCAGCAGTGACAAGCGTTCACGCACTGAAGCTTTCTTT
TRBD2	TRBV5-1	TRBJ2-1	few	CASSSLGEGQFF	TGCGCCAGCAGCTCATTAGGGGAGGGGCAGTTCTTC
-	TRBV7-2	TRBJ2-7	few	CASSPRDGSSYEQYF	TGTGCCAGCAGCCCGAGGGACGGAAGCTCCTACGAGCAGTACTTC